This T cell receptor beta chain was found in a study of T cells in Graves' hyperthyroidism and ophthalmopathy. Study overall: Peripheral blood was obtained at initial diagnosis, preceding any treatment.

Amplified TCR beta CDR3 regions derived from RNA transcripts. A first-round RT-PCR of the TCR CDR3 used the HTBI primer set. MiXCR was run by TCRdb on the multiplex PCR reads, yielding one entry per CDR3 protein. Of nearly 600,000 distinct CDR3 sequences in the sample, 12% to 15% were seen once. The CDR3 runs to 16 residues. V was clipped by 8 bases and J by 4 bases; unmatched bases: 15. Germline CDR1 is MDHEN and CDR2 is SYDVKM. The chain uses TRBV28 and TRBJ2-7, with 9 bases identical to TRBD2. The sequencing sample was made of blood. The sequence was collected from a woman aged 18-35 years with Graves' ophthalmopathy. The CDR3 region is CASLSSGAGGRYEQYF. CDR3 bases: TGTGCCAGCTTATCTAGCGGGGCAGGGGGTAGATACGAGCAGTACTTC. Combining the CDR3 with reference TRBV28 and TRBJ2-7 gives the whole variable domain DVKVTQSSRYLVKRTGEKVFLECVQDMDHENMFWYRQDPGLGLRLIYFSYDVKMKEKGDIPEGYSVSREKKERFSLILESASTNQTSMYLCASLSSGAGGRYEQYFGPGTRLTVT.